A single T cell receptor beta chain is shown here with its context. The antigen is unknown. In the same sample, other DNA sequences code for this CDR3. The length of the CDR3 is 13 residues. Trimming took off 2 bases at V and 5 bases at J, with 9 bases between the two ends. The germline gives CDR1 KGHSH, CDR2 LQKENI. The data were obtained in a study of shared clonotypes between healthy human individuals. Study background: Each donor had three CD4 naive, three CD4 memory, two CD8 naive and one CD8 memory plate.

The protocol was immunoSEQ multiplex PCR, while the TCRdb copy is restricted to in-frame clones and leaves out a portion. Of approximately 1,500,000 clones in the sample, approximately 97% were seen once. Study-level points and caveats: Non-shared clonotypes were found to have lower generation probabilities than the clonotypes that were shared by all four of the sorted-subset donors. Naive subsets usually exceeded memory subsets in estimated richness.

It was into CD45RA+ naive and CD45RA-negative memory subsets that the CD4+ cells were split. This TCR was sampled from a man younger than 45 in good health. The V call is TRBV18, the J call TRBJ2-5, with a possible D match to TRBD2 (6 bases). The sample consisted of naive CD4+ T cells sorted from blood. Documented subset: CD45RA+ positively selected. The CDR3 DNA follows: TGTGCCAGCTCACCAGGAGGGCGCGAGACCCAGTACTTC. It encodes CASSPGGRETQYF.